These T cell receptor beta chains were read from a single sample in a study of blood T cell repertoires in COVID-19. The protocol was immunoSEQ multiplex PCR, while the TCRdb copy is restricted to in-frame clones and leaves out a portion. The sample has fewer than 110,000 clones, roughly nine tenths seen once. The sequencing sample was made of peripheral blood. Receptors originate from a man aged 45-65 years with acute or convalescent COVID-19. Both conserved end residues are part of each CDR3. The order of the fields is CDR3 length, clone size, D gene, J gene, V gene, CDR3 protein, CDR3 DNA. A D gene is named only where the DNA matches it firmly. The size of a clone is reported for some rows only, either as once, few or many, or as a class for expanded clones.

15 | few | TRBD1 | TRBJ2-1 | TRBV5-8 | CASSGTDRANNEQFF | TGTGCCAGCAGCGGAACGGACAGGGCAAACAATGAGCAGTTCTTC
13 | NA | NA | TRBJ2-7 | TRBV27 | CASSLPGAVEQYF | TGTGCCAGCAGCCTGCCTGGGGCCGTGGAGCAGTACTTC
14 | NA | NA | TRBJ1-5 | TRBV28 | CASTPQGFGQPQHF | TGTGCCAGCACCCCTCAGGGATTCGGTCAGCCCCAGCATTTT
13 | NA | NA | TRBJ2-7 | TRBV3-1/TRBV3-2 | CASSPLPLDSLHF | TGTGCCAGCAGCCCCCTGCCCCTCGACTCCCTTCACTTC
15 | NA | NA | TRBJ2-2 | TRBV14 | CASSRAQGWNGELFF | TGTGCCAGCAGCCGGGCACAGGGCTGGAACGGGGAGCTGTTTTTT
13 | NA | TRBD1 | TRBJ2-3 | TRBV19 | CASNRGRTDTQYF | TGTGCCAGTAACAGGGGCAGGACAGATACGCAGTATTTT
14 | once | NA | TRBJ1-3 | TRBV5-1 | CASQGPSSGNTIYF | TGCGCCAGCCAGGGCCCCAGCTCTGGAAACACCATATATTTT
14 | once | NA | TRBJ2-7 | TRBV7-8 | CASSYLSTGDEQYF | TGTGCCAGCAGCTACCTATCCACAGGTGACGAGCAGTACTTC
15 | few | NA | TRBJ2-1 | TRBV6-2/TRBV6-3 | CASSLADSSYNEQFF | TGTGCCAGCAGTTTAGCCGACAGCTCCTACAATGAGCAGTTCTTC
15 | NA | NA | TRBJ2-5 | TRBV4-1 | CASSQPQHLQETQYF | TGCGCCAGCAGCCAACCACAACATCTTCAAGAGACCCAGTACTTC
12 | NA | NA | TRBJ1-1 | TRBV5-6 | CASSLGAGVAFF | TGTGCCAGCAGTTTGGGGGCCGGCGTAGCTTTCTTT
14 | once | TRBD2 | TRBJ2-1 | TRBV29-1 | CSGRTSGVSDEQFF | TGCAGCGGCCGGACTAGCGGGGTAAGCGATGAGCAGTTCTTC
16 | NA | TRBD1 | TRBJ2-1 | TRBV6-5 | CASSYSTGTGVNEQFF | TGTGCCAGCAGTTACTCAACCGGGACAGGGGTTAATGAGCAGTTCTTC
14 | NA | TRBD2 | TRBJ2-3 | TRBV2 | CASSLTSGADTQYF | TGTGCCAGCAGTCTGACTAGCGGGGCAGATACGCAGTATTTT
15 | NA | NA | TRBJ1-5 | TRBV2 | CASGEGGASNQPQHF | TGTGCCAGTGGGGAGGGAGGGGCTAGCAATCAGCCCCAGCATTTT
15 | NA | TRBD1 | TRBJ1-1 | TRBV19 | CASSTFDRDPTEAFF | TGTGCCAGTAGTACTTTCGACAGGGACCCCACTGAAGCTTTCTTT
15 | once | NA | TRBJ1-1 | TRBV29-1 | CNTGPGPSGGTEAFF | TGCAACACAGGTCCGGGACCTTCGGGGGGCACTGAAGCTTTCTTT
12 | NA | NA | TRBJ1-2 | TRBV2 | CASSKIRGGYTF | TGTGCCAGCAGCAAAATACGGGGTGGCTACACCTTC
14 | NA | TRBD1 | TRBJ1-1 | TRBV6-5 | CASNSGGANTEAFF | TGTGCCAGCAACTCAGGGGGCGCGAACACTGAAGCTTTCTTT
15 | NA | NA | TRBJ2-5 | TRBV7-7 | CASSLGMGGGETQYF | TGTGCCAGCAGCTTAGGGATGGGTGGCGGGGAGACCCAGTACTTC
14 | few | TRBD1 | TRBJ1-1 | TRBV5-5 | CASSFGTGNTEAFF | TGTGCCAGCAGCTTCGGGACAGGGAACACTGAAGCTTTCTTT
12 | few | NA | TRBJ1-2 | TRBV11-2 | CASSPGLYGYTF | TGTGCCAGCAGCCCAGGGCTGTATGGCTACACCTTC
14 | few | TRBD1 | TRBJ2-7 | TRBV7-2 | CASNDRGSSYEQYF | TGTGCCAGCAACGACAGGGGGAGCTCCTACGAGCAGTACTTC
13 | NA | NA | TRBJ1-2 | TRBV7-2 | CASSSTPNYGYTF | TGTGCCAGCAGCTCGACACCTAACTATGGCTACACCTTC
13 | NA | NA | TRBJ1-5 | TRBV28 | CASSSGGYQPQHF | TGTGCCAGCAGTTCAGGAGGCTATCAGCCCCAGCATTTT
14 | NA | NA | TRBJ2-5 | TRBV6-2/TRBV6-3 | CASSRGPGRETQYF | TGTGCCAGCAGTCGAGGACCTGGGAGGGAGACCCAGTACTTC
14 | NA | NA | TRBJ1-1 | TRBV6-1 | CASSEIQGVAVAFF | TGTGCCAGCAGTGAAATACAGGGAGTCGCGGTGGCTTTCTTT
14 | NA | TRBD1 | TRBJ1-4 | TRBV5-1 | CASSWGQENEKLFF | TGCGCCAGCAGCTGGGGACAGGAGAATGAAAAACTGTTTTTT
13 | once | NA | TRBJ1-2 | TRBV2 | CASSWASNYGYTF | TGTGCCAGCAGCTGGGCCTCTAACTATGGCTACACCTTC
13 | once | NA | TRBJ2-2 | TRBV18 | CASSPTGSGELFF | TGTGCCAGCTCGCCTACAGGGTCCGGGGAGCTGTTTTTT
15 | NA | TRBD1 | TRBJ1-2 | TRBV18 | CASSPPGQGHYGYTF | TGTGCCAGCTCACCTCCCGGACAGGGACACTATGGCTACACCTTC
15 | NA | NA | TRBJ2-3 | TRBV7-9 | CASSFGTTSTDTQYF | TGTGCCAGCAGCTTCGGGACAACTAGCACAGATACGCAGTATTTT
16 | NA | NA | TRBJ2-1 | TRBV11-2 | CASSLRRGQHNNEQFF | TGTGCCAGCAGCTTAAGGCGGGGACAGCATAACAATGAGCAGTTCTTC
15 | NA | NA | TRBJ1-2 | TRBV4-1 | CASSQDRGLASGYTF | TGCGCCAGCAGCCAAGATCGAGGGTTGGCTTCTGGCTACACCTTC
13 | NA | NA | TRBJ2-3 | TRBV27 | CASSLRGTDTQYF | TGTGCCAGCAGCTTACGGGGCACAGATACGCAGTATTTT
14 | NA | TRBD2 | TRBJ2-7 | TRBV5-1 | CASRPDIAGAEQYF | TGCGCCAGCAGGCCCGATATAGCGGGGGCCGAGCAGTACTTC
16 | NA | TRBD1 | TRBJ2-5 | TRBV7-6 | CASSLFGTGRGETQYF | TGTGCCAGCAGCTTATTCGGGACAGGGAGAGGGGAGACCCAGTACTTC
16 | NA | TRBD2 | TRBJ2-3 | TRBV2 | CASSTGLAGGTDTQYF | TGTGCCAGCAGTACGGGACTAGCGGGGGGCACAGATACGCAGTATTTT
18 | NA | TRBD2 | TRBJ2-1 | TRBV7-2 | CASSRGGAGGRAYNEQFF | TGTGCCAGCAGCCGCGGGGGGGCAGGTGGTCGGGCATACAATGAGCAGTTCTTC
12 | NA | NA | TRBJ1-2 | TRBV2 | CASSGTSYGYTF | TGTGCCAGCAGTGGGACTTCTTATGGCTACACCTTC
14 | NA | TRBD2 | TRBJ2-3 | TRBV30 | CACTTSGGAYTQYF | TGTGCCTGTACGACTAGCGGGGGGGCTTATACGCAGTATTTT
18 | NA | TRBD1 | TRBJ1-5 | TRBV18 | CASSRQDRLYSSNQPQHF | TGTGCCAGCTCACGCCAGGACAGGCTATACTCATCCAATCAGCCCCAGCATTTT
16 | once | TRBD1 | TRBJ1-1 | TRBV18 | CASSPLSGTENTEAFF | TGTGCCAGCTCACCCTTATCCGGGACAGAGAACACTGAAGCTTTCTTT
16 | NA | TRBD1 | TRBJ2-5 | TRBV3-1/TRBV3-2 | CASSQWVGTGGETQYF | TGTGCCAGCAGCCAATGGGTCGGGACAGGTGGGGAGACCCAGTACTTC
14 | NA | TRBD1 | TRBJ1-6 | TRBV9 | CASSVTGGSSPLHF | TGTGCCAGCAGCGTAACAGGGGGAAGTTCACCCCTCCACTTT
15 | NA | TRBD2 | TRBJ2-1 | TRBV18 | CASSPAGGSYNEQFF | TGTGCCAGCTCACCGGCGGGGGGTTCCTACAATGAGCAGTTCTTC
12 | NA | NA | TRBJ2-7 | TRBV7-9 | CASSLGGSEQYF | TGTGCCAGCAGCTTAGGAGGGTCCGAGCAGTACTTC
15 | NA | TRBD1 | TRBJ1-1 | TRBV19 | CASRSPQGANTEAFF | TGTGCCAGTAGGTCTCCACAGGGGGCGAACACTGAAGCTTTCTTT
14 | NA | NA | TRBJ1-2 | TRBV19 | CASSIEGQYYGYTF | TGTGCCAGTAGTATAGAAGGACAGTACTATGGCTACACCTTC
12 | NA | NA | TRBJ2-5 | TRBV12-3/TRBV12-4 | CASSSGKETQYF | TGTGCCAGCAGTTCAGGCAAGGAGACCCAGTACTTC
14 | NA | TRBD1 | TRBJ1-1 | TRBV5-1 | CASSRQGMNTEAFF | TGCGCCAGCAGTAGACAGGGGATGAACACTGAAGCTTTCTTT
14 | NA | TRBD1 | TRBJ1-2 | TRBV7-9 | CASSLRTGESSYTF | TGTGCCAGCAGCTTAAGGACAGGGGAATCTAGCTACACCTTC
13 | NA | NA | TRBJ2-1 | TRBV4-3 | CASSQDRFREQFF | TGCGCCAGCAGCCAAGATAGATTTCGCGAGCAGTTCTTC